Listed below are T cell receptor beta chains from one sample, sequenced in a study of blood T cells in healthy people across ages. From the 5' RACE reads, TCRdb called clonotypes with MiXCR, one entry per CDR3 protein. Among about 640,000 distinct CDR3 sequences listed, under 70% were seen once. Sequencing was done on a sample of blood. These receptors were taken from a man aged 55 to 69 in good health. The CDR3 runs from the conserved cysteine through the conserved F or W. D genes are given only for firm matches. The size of a clone is reported for some rows only, either as once, few or many, or as a class for expanded clones.

D,size,J,V,DNA,CDR3
TRBD2,.,TRBJ2-7,TRBV5-5,TGTGCCAGCAGCTTGGAGGCCCTAGCGGGGGTCTACGAGCAGTACTTC,CASSLEALAGVYEQYF
.,few,TRBJ2-5,TRBV11-2,TGTGCCAGCAGCTTAGGTGACACCGGGTACCAAGAGACCCAGTACTTC,CASSLGDTGYQETQYF
TRBD1,.,TRBJ2-6,TRBV28,TGTGCCAGCAGTTTAAGGACAGGGGTTTTACCTGGGGCCAACGTCCTGACTTTC,CASSLRTGVLPGANVLTF
TRBD1,.,TRBJ2-3,TRBV11-2,TGTGCCAGCAGCTTCTTGATACAGGGGGCGGGTGGCACAGATACGCAGTATTTT,CASSFLIQGAGGTDTQYF
.,.,TRBJ1-1,TRBV7-9,TGTGCCAGCAGCCCGATTTTAAGGGTGAACACTGAAGCTTTCTTT,CASSPILRVNTEAFF
TRBD2,.,TRBJ2-2,TRBV13,TGTGCCAGCAGAGACCGCACCCGGACTAGCGGAGGGTCCGGGGAGCTGTTTTTT,CASRDRTRTSGGSGELFF
TRBD2,few,TRBJ2-1,TRBV4-1,TGCGCCAGCAGCCAAGAGCTCGGACTAGCATACAATGAGCAGTTCTTC,CASSQELGLAYNEQFF
TRBD2,many,TRBJ2-1,TRBV29-1,TGCAGCGCCAAGCGGGGGGCCCCTTTGAATGAGCAGTTCTTC,CSAKRGAPLNEQFF
.,.,TRBJ1-1,TRBV5-1,TGCGCCAGCAGCTCCTCCCAGGTCCTGAAAACTGAAGCTTTCTTT,CASSSSQVLKTEAFF
.,.,TRBJ2-3,TRBV5-1,TGCACCAGCAGCTTAATAGCGGATACGCAGTATTTT,CTSSLIADTQYF
.,.,TRBJ2-1,TRBV3-1,TGTGCCAGCAGCTCCCCGGGATCGGGTAATGAGCAGTTCTTC,CASSSPGSGNEQFF
.,.,TRBJ2-5,TRBV10-3,TGTGCCATCAACGCGGAAGACGGTCAAGAGACCCAGTACTTC,CAINAEDGQETQYF
.,few,TRBJ2-3,TRBV7-2,TGTGCCAGCAGCTTCAGGGCGAGCACAGATACGCAGTATTTT,CASSFRASTDTQYF
TRBD1,.,TRBJ2-5,TRBV3-1,TGTGCCAGCAGCCAAGTGACAGGGGGGCTTGGGGAGACCCAGTACTTC,CASSQVTGGLGETQYF
TRBD2,.,TRBJ2-4,TRBV2,TGTGCCAGCAGTGACGGAGGGCGAAGAAGCGGGGGAAACATTCAGTACTTC,CASSDGGRRSGGNIQYF
.,.,TRBJ1-6,TRBV20-1,TGCAGTGCTAGAGATCGAGTGGGGACCTATAATTCACCCCTCCACTTT,CSARDRVGTYNSPLHF